The clone carrying this T cell receptor (beta chain) was seen many times. Its antigen is unidentified. MiXCR was run by TCRdb on the 5' RACE reads, yielding one entry per CDR3 protein. Among tens of thousands of distinct CDR3 sequences listed, under 3.5% were seen once. The data were taken from a study of neurological immune-mediated disorders. Broader study findings: The most TCR clonal expansion was seen in HTLV-1-associated myelopathy, whereas the least was seen in multiple sclerosis, below the level in healthy controls. No CDR3 amino acid sequences were shared by expanded clones across subjects, suggesting private repertoires in all groups.

The receptor comes from a man aged 35-49 years with multiple sclerosis. The sample was PBMCs.

CDR3 DNA sequence: TGTGCCAGCAGTTTCAGGCGGTTCACAGATACGCAGTATTTT. Its protein product is CASSFRRFTDTQYF. J is TRBJ2-3 and V is TRBV12-3 or TRBV12-4; D gene unclear. This CDR3 spans 14 amino acids. V was pared by 3 bases and J by 2 bases, with 9 bases between.